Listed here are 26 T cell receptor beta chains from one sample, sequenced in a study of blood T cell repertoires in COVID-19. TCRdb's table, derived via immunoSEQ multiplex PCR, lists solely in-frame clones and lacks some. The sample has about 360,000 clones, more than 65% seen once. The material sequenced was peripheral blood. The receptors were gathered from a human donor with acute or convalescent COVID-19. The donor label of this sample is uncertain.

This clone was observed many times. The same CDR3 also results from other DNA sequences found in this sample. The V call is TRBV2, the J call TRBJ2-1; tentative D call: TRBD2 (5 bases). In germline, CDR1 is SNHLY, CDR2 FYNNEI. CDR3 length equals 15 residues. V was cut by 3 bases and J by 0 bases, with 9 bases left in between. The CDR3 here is CASSDERSSYNEQFF. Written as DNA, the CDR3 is TGTGCCAGCAGTGACGAGCGGAGCTCCTACAATGAGCAGTTCTTC.

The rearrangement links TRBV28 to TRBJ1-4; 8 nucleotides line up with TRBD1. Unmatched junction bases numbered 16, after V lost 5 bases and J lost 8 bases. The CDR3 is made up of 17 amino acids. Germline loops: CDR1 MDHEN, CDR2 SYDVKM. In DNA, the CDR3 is TGTGCCAGCAGTGTACCTCGTAGGGGACAGGCAAAAGAAAAACTGTTTTTT. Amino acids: CASSVPRRGQAKEKLFF. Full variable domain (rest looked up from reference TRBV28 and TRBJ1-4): DVKVTQSSRYLVKRTGEKVFLECVQDMDHENMFWYRQDPGLGLRLIYFSYDVKMKEKGDIPEGYSVSREKKERFSLILESASTNQTSMYLCASSVPRRGQAKEKLFFGSGTQLSVL.

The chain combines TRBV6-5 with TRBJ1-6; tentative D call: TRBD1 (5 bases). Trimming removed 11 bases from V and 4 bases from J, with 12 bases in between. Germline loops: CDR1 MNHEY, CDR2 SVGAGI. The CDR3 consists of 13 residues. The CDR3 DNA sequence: TGTGCCTGCATACAGGAATATAATTCACCCCTCCACTTT. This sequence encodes CACIQEYNSPLHF.

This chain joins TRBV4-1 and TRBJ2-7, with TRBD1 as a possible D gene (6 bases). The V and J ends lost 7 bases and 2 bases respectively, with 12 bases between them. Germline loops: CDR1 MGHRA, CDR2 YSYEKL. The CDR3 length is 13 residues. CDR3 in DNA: TGCGCCAGCAAAAGAGAGGGGGCCTACGAGCAGTACTTC. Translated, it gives CASKREGAYEQYF.

Here the CDR3 DNA reads TGCGCCAGCAGCTTGGGTTCAGAACAAGAGACCCAGTACTTC. Translation: CASSLGSEQETQYF. The chain couples TRBV5-1 to TRBJ2-5; D is uncertain. The ends were cut back, 0 bases at V and 2 bases at J, with 8 bases in the middle. CDR3 size: 14 residues. From germline, CDR1 is SGHRS and CDR2 YFSETQ. Based on the CDR3 plus reference TRBV5-1 and TRBJ2-5, the full variable domain is KAGVTQTPRYLIKTRGQQVTLSCSPISGHRSVSWYQQTPGQGLQFLFEYFSETQRNKGNFPGRFSGRQFSNSRSEMNVSTLELGDSALYLCASSLGSEQETQYFGPGTRLLVL.

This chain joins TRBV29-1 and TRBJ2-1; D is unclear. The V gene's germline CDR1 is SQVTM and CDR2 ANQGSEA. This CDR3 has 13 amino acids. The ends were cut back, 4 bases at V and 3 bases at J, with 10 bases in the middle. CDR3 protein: CSVGVSNYNEQFF. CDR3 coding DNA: TGCAGCGTTGGCGTCTCCAACTACAATGAGCAGTTCTTC.

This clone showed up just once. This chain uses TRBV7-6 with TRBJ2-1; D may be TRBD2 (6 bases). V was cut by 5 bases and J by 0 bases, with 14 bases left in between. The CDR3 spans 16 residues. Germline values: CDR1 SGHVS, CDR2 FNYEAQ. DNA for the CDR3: TGTGCCAGCAGCCCCCTGGGGGGAAGCTCCTACAATGAGCAGTTCTTC. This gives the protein CASSPLGGSSYNEQFF.

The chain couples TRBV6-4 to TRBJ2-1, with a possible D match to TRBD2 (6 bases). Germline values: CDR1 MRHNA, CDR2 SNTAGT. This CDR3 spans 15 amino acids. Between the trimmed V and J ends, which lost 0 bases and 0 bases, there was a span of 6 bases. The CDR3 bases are TGTGCCAGCAGTGACTCTAGCGGCTCCTACAATGAGCAGTTCTTC. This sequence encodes CASSDSSGSYNEQFF.

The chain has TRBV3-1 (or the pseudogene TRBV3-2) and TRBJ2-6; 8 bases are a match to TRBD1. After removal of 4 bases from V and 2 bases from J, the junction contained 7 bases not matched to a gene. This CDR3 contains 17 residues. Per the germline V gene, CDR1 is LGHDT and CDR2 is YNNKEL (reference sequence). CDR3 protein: CASSPHLQGAGANVLTF. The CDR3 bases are TGTGCCAGCAGCCCGCATTTACAGGGGGCTGGGGCCAACGTCCTGACTTTC.

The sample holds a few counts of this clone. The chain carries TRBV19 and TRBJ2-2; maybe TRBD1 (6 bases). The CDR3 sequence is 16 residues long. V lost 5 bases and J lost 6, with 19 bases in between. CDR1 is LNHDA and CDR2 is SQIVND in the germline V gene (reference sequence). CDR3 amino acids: CASSSLRDTKPGELFF. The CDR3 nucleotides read TGTGCCAGTAGTTCCCTCCGGGACACCAAACCCGGGGAGCTGTTTTTT.

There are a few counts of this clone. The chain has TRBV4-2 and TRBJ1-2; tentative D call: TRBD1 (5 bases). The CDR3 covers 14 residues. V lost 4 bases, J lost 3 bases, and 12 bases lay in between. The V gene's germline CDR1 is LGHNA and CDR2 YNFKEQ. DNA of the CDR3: TGTGCCAGCAGCCGTTTGGGGGGAGACTATGGCTACACCTTC. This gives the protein CASSRLGGDYGYTF.

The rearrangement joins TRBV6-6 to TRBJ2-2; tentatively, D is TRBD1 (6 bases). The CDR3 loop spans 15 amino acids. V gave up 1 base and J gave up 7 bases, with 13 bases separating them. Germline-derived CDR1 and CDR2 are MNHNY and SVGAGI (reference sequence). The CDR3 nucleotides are TGTGCCAGCAGTTACTTTGGGGGCATGGGCGGGGAGCTGTTTTTT. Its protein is CASSYFGGMGGELFF.

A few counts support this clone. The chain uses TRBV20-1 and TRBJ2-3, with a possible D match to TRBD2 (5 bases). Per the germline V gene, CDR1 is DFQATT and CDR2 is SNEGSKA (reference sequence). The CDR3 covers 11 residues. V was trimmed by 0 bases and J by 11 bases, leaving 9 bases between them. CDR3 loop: CSARDGRGQYF. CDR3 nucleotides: TGCAGTGCTAGAGATGGCCGGGGGCAGTATTTT.

In DNA form, the CDR3 reads TGCGCCAGCAGCTTGGGACTGTCTAGCACAGATACGCAGTATTTT. This translates into CASSLGLSSTDTQYF. The rearrangement joins TRBV5-1 to TRBJ2-3; D is ambiguous. The CDR3 runs to 15 residues. Per germline, CDR1 SGHRS and CDR2 YFSETQ. Trimming shortened V by 0 bases and J by 0 bases, and 8 bases separated the two germline ends. Full variable domain (missing parts from reference TRBV5-1 and TRBJ2-3): KAGVTQTPRYLIKTRGQQVTLSCSPISGHRSVSWYQQTPGQGLQFLFEYFSETQRNKGNFPGRFSGRQFSNSRSEMNVSTLELGDSALYLCASSLGLSSTDTQYFGPGTRLTVL.

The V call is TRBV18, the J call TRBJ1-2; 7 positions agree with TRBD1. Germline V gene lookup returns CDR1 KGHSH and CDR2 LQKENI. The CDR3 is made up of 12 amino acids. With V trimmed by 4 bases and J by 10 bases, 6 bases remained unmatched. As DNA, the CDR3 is TGTGCCAGCTCACTGGGACAGATCGACTACACCTTC. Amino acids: CASSLGQIDYTF. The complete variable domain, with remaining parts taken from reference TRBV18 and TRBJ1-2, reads NAGVMQNPRHLVRRRGQEARLRCSPMKGHSHVYWYRQLPEEGLKFMVYLQKENIIDESGMPKERFSAEFPKEGPSILRIQQVVRGDSAAYFCASSLGQIDYTFGSGTRLTVV.

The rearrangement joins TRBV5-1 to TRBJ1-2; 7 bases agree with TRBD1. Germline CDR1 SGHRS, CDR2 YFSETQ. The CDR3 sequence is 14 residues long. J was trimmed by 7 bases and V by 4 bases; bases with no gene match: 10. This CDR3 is CASSLTGTVGGYTF. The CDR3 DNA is TGCGCCAGCAGCCTAACCGGGACAGTGGGTGGCTACACCTTC.

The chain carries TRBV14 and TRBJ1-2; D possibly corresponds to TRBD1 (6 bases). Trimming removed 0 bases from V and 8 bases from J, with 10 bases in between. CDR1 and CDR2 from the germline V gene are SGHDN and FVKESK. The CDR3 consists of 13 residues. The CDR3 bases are TGTGCCAGCAGCCAAGATGGGGGCTACGGCTACACCTTC. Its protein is CASSQDGGYGYTF.

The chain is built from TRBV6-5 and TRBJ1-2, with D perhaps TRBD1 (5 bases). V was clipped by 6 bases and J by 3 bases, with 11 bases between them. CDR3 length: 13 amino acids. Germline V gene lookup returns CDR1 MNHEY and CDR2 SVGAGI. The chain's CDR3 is CASRLDRYYGYTF. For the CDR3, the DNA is TGTGCCAGCAGACTCGACAGATACTATGGCTACACCTTC.

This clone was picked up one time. Here the CDR3 DNA reads TGTGCCAGCAGCTTTCAGGGCCGCAGCACCGGGGAGCTGTTTTTT. It is translated as CASSFQGRSTGELFF. The chain employs TRBV7-8 and TRBJ2-2, with D possibly being TRBD1 (5 bases). The V gene's germline CDR1 is SGHVS and CDR2 FQNEAQ. CDR3 size: 15 residues. V shed 3 bases and J shed 4 bases, with 12 bases lying between them.

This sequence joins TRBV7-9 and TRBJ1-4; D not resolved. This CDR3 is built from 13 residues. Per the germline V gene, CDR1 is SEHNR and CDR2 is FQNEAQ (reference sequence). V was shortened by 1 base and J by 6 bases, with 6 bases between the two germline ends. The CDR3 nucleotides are TGTGCCAGCAGCTTAGTCAGTGATGAAAAACTGTTTTTT. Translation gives CASSLVSDEKLFF.

The CDR3 DNA follows: TGTGCCAGCAGTGCCCCCAATCCACTCATCGCTGAAGCTTTCTTT. It encodes CASSAPNPLIAEAFF. The chain is built from TRBV25-1 and TRBJ1-1; D remains unclear. Germline values: CDR1 MGHDK, CDR2 SYGVNS. V lost 4 bases, J lost 6 bases, and 18 bases lay in between. The CDR3 spans 15 residues.

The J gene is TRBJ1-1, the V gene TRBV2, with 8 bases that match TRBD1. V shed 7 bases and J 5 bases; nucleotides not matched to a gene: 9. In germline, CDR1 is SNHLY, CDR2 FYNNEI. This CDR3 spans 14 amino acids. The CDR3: CASTWTGRGTEAFF. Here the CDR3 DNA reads TGTGCCAGCACATGGACAGGGAGGGGGACTGAAGCTTTCTTT.

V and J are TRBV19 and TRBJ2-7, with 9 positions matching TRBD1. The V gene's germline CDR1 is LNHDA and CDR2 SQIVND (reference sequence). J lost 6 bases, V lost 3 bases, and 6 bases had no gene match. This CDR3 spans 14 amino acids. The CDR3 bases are TGTGCCAGTAGTATGGGGACAGGGTCCAGCGAGCAGTACTTC. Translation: CASSMGTGSSEQYF.

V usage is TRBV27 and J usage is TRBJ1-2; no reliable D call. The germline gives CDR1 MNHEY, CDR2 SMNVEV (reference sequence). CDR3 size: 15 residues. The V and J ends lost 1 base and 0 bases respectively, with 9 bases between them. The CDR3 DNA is TGTGCCAGCAGTTTATACCCGGGAGCTAACTATGGCTACACCTTC. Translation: CASSLYPGANYGYTF.

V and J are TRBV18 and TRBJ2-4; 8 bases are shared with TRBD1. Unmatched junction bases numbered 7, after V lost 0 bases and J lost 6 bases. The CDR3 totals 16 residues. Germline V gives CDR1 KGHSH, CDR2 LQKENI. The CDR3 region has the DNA TGTGCCAGCTCACCACCGAGTGCAGGGGGCGGAAACATTCAGTACTTC. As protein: CASSPPSAGGGNIQYF.

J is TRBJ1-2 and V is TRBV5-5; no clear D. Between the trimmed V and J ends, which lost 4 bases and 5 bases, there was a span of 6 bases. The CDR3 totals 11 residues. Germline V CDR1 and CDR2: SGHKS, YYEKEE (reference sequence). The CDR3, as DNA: TGTGCCAGCAGCCTAAATTATGGCTACACCTTC. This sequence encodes CASSLNYGYTF.